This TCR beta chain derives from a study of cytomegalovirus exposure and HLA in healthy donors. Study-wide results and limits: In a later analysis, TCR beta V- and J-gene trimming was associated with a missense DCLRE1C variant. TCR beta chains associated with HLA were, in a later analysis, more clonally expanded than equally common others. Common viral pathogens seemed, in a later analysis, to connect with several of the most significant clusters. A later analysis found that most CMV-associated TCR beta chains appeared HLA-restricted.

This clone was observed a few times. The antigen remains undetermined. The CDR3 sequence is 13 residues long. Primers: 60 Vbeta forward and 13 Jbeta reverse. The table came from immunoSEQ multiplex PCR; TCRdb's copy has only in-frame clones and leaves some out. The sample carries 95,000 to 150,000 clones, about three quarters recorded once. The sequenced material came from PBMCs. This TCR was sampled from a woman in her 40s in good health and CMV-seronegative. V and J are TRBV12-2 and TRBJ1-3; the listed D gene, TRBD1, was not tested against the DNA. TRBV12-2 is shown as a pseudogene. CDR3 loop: CASRQASGNTIYF. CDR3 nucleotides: TGTGCAAGTCGCCAGGCCTCTGGAAACACCATATATTTT.